These 31 T cell receptor beta chains share one sample of origin, sequenced in a study of blood T cells in healthy people across ages. It was with a sample-barcoded 5' primer and a J-beta primer mix that a second PCR of roughly 7 to 12 cycles was run. TCRdb analysed the 5' RACE reads with MiXCR anew, one entry per CDR3 protein. Of 800,000 or so distinct CDR3 sequences in the sample, roughly 25% were seen once. The same data also contributed to another study, on T cells of mothers and their children.

The sequencing input was blood. These receptors came from a boy aged 5-17 years in good health.

This clonotype occurred a few times. The chain combines TRBV18 with TRBJ2-6; the match to TRBD1 covers 8 bases. CDR3 length: 14 amino acids. Germline V lookup: CDR1 KGHSH, CDR2 LQKENI. The V and J ends lost 6 bases and 5 bases, in that order; junction bases with no gene match: 3. The CDR3 is CASSRTGRANVLTF. CDR3 nucleotides: TGTGCCAGCTCCCGGACAGGGAGGGCCAACGTCCTGACTTTC.

The table lists this clonotype with a few counts. This chain links TRBV6-2 or TRBV6-3 with TRBJ2-2; D unclear. This CDR3 has 12 residues. The V gene's germline CDR1 is MNHEY and CDR2 SVGEGT. V was shortened by 1 base and J by 11 bases, with 8 bases between the two germline ends. CDR3 region: CASSYWMSELFF. The CDR3 DNA is TGTGCCAGCAGTTACTGGATGAGTGAGCTGTTTTTT.

This clonotype was seen a handful of times. This may come from a read error, since a much larger clone is one base off. This chain links TRBV2 with TRBJ2-5, with 7 bases fitting TRBD2. The assigned J gene may be wrong: the sequence end matches TRBJ2-1 better. Germline loops: CDR1 SNHLY, CDR2 FYNNEI. The length of the CDR3 is 15 residues. The CDR3 region has the DNA TGTGCCAGCAGTGTAGGAGCGGGGACTCTTTCCGAGCAGTTCTTC. Amino acids: CASSVGAGTLSEQFF.

This clonotype was observed a few times. The chain is built from TRBV7-2 and TRBJ2-5; 10 nucleotides agree with TRBD1. TRBJ2-7 explains the end of the DNA better; the J call may be wrong. The CDR3 contains 16 residues. Germline V gives CDR1 SGHTA, CDR2 FQGNSA. The CDR3 DNA reads TGTGCCAGCAGCTTAGGGCGTGGGACAGGGGACTACGAGCAGTACTTC. Protein product: CASSLGRGTGDYEQYF.

This chain joins TRBV12-3 or TRBV12-4 and TRBJ2-1; TRBD2 might be the D (6 bases). There are 12 residues in the CDR3. Trimming cost V 8 bases and J 15 bases, with 20 bases left between them. The CDR3 sequence is CASAAGTPKGFF. CDR3 bases: TGTGCCAGCGCCGCCGGGACTCCTAAAGGGTTCTTC.

This clonotype was recorded a few times. The chain carries TRBV20-1 and TRBJ1-4, with a weak D call TRBD1 (6 bases). CDR1 is DFQATT and CDR2 is SNEGSKA in the germline V gene (reference sequence). The CDR3 length is 16 residues. V was cut by 0 bases and J by 2 bases, with 13 bases left in between. The CDR3 is CSARDLTGTTNEKLFF. The CDR3 DNA reads TGCAGTGCTAGAGATCTTACAGGGACGACTAATGAAAAACTGTTTTTT.

This clonotype was recorded a few times. The chain carries TRBV29-1 and TRBJ1-2; TRBD1 might be the D (6 bases). There are 12 residues in the CDR3. Per germline, CDR1 SQVTM and CDR2 ANQGSEA. The V gene lost 4 bases and the J gene lost 8 bases, with 14 bases spanning the gap. CDR3 sequence reads: CSVVRRGGGYTF. CDR3 nucleotide sequence: TGCAGCGTTGTCCGGCGGGGGGGCGGCTACACCTTC.

The J gene is TRBJ1-4, the V gene TRBV7-2; D is uncertain. The V and J ends lost 5 bases and 10 bases respectively, with 14 bases between them. Germline V gene lookup returns CDR1 SGHTA and CDR2 FQGNSA. The CDR3 loop spans 13 amino acids. In nucleotides, the CDR3 is TGTGCCAGCAGCACCGATGGGGTTGCAAAACTGTTTTTT. Protein: CASSTDGVAKLFF.

The chain joins TRBV9 to TRBJ2-5; 8 bases fit TRBD2. Germline-derived CDR1 and CDR2 are SGDLS and YYNGEE. V lost 3 bases to trimming and J lost 3 bases; unmatched junction nucleotides: 10. This CDR3 contains 16 residues. The DNA of the CDR3 is TGTGCCAGCAGCGGACCCTACGCGGGGGGTAAAGAGACCCAGTACTTC. It is translated as CASSGPYAGGKETQYF.

This clonotype was seen a handful of times. The genes are TRBV6-2 or TRBV6-3 and TRBJ2-5; D is perhaps TRBD1 (6 bases). Germline V gives CDR1 MNHEY, CDR2 SVGEGT. Trimming took 6 bases from V and 3 from J, leaving 14 bases between them. The CDR3 runs to 14 residues. CDR3 bases: TGTGCCAGCAGCAACGGACAGCTAGAAGAGACCCAGTACTTC. Its translation is CASSNGQLEETQYF.

This CDR3 is CASSQVPHGQETQYF. CDR3 sequence (DNA): TGCGCCAGCAGCCAAGTCCCGCACGGCCAAGAGACCCAGTACTTC. J is TRBJ2-5 and V is TRBV4-1; no clear D gene. This CDR3 has 15 amino acids. Trimming took off 1 base at V and 1 base at J, with 10 bases between the two ends. Germline CDR1 reads MGHRA; CDR2 reads YSYEKL.

V usage is TRBV29-1 and J usage is TRBJ2-1; 16 nucleotides line up with TRBD2. Germline assignment: CDR1 SQVTM and CDR2 ANQGSEA. This CDR3 comprises 16 residues. Trimming removed 5 bases from V and 6 bases from J; junction bases left unmatched: 7. DNA of the CDR3: TGCAGCGTTCACGGGACTAGCGGGGGGGATATCAATGAGCAGTTCTTC. Residues: CSVHGTSGGDINEQFF.

This clonotype appeared a few times. The chain uses TRBV20-1 and TRBJ2-5; D is unclear. CDR3 length: 14 residues. Trimming removed 0 bases at V and 5 bases at J, with 13 bases between. From germline, CDR1 is DFQATT and CDR2 SNEGSKA (reference sequence). The CDR3: CSARDGTEWETQYF. The CDR3 bases are TGCAGTGCTAGAGATGGAACGGAATGGGAGACCCAGTACTTC.

This clonotype was counted only a few times. The chain couples TRBV25-1 to TRBJ2-1; 9 nucleotides line up with TRBD2. J gave up 3 bases and V 2 bases, and 5 bases lay outside the gene matches. This CDR3 has 16 amino acids. Germline-derived CDR1 and CDR2 are MGHDK and SYGVNS. CDR3 bases: TGTGCCAGCAGTGAACTTGAGACTAGCGGCTACAATGAGCAGTTCTTC. It is translated as CASSELETSGYNEQFF.

This clonotype occurred a few times. This chain connects TRBV9 to TRBJ2-7; 7 bases align to TRBD1. This CDR3 is 15 amino acids long. V was clipped by 0 bases and J by 7 bases; unmatched bases: 10. Germline lookup yields CDR1 SGDLS and CDR2 YYNGEE. The CDR3 sequence: CASSVEGAPSGEQYF. The CDR3 DNA reads TGTGCCAGCAGCGTAGAGGGGGCCCCCTCGGGGGAGCAGTACTTC.

The gene calls are TRBV28 and TRBJ2-6; D unresolved. Between the trimmed V and J ends, which lost 5 bases and 4 bases, there was a span of 9 bases. The CDR3 spans 14 residues. The germline CDR1 and CDR2 sequences are MDHEN and SYDVKM. CDR3 protein: CASSPRVGANVLTF. The DNA for the CDR3 is TGTGCCAGCAGTCCCCGCGTCGGGGCCAACGTCCTGACTTTC.

This clonotype was recorded only once. This rearrangement joins TRBV20-1 to TRBJ1-5; TRBD1 is a possible D gene (6 bases). Trimming shortened V by 4 bases and J by 2 bases, and 12 bases separated the two germline ends. This CDR3 comprises 14 residues. Germline CDR1 and CDR2: DFQATT and SNEGSKA (reference sequence). The CDR3 loop reads CSAIRGAGNQPQHF. The CDR3 bases are TGCAGTGCTATCAGGGGCGCGGGCAATCAGCCCCAGCATTTT.

The gene calls are TRBV5-1 and TRBJ1-1; the D is unclear. V lost 7 bases to trimming and J lost 1 base, with 11 bases between them. The V gene's germline CDR1 is SGHRS and CDR2 YFSETQ. The CDR3 is made up of 13 amino acids. As DNA, the CDR3 is TGCGCCAGCCGCCCTCCCGGGAACACTGAAGCTTTCTTT. This encodes CASRPPGNTEAFF.

This clonotype was counted between two and nine times. This chain joins TRBV12-3 or TRBV12-4 and TRBJ2-4, with unresolved D. With 6 bases removed from V and 7 bases from J, the gap between germline ends came to 13 bases. The CDR3 spans 13 residues. The CDR3 DNA sequence: TGTGCCAGCAGCCTAGGTTTAATGAACATTCAGTACTTC. Translation gives CASSLGLMNIQYF.

This clonotype was seen a few times. The chain uses TRBV28 and TRBJ2-7; D tentatively fits TRBD1 or TRBD2 (5 bases each). The germline V gene has CDR1 MDHEN and CDR2 SYDVKM. The V and J ends lost 4 bases and 6 bases respectively, with 19 bases between them. The CDR3 runs to 15 residues. The chain's CDR3 is CASSSELPGRSEQYF. The CDR3 region has the DNA TGTGCCAGCAGTTCCGAATTACCGGGACGGTCCGAGCAGTACTTC.

The J gene is TRBJ1-1, the V gene TRBV30; D is possibly TRBD1 (5 bases). The CDR3 totals 14 residues. The V gene's germline CDR1 is GTSNPN and CDR2 SVGIG (reference sequence). Trimming took off 2 bases at V and 6 bases at J, with 16 bases between the two ends. The CDR3 DNA follows: TGTGCCTGGAGTTCTTCCGGTTGGGGCTCTGAAGCTTTCTTT. Protein: CAWSSSGWGSEAFF.

This clonotype has a handful of counts. This chain connects TRBV5-1 to TRBJ2-2; no clear D gene. V lost 1 base and J 0 bases, leaving 10 bases between the germline ends. The CDR3 totals 16 residues. Germline V gene lookup returns CDR1 SGHRS and CDR2 YFSETQ. CDR3 sequence reads: CASSLTYGANTGELFF. The DNA for the CDR3 is TGCGCCAGCAGCTTGACGTACGGAGCGAACACCGGGGAGCTGTTTTTT.

This clonotype has a handful of counts. The chain combines TRBV29-1 with TRBJ2-7; TRBD1 agrees at 7 bases. Germline V CDR1 and CDR2: SQVTM, ANQGSEA. This CDR3 comprises 12 residues. After removal of 6 bases from V and 4 bases from J, the junction contained 6 bases not matched to a gene. The CDR3 nucleotides are TGCAGCGTCGCCCAGGGGGTTTACGAGCAGTACTTC. This translates into CSVAQGVYEQYF.

The chain is built from TRBV18 and TRBJ2-7; D may be TRBD1 or TRBD2 (5 bases each). The germline CDR1 and CDR2 sequences are KGHSH and LQKENI. The V end was cut by 2 bases, the J end by 13 bases, with 21 bases between. The CDR3 has 14 residues. The CDR3 DNA follows: TGTGCCAGCTCACCAGGGGGTAACAAGGCAGAACTCTACTTC. It yields the protein CASSPGGNKAELYF.

The CDR3 reads CSASPAEGYTF. Written as DNA, the CDR3 is TGCAGTGCAAGCCCCGCGGAGGGCTACACCTTC. The rearrangement uses TRBV20-1 and TRBJ1-2; no definite D call. V was shortened by 6 bases and J by 8 bases, with 13 bases between the two germline ends. The CDR3 length is 11 residues. Germline V gene lookup returns CDR1 DFQATT and CDR2 SNEGSKA (reference sequence).

The J gene is TRBJ2-1, the V gene TRBV5-1, with TRBD1 matching over 10 bases. The J call is uncertain, as TRBJ2-7 better fits the DNA end. The V gene's germline CDR1 is SGHRS and CDR2 YFSETQ. The CDR3 is made up of 16 amino acids. The CDR3 loop reads CASSLGRDRGPYEQYF. The CDR3 DNA is TGCGCCAGCAGCTTGGGAAGGGACAGGGGCCCCTACGAGCAGTACTTC.

This clonotype was detected a few times. The chain has TRBV20-1 and TRBJ2-2, with D possibly being TRBD2 (5 bases). V lost 5 bases, J lost 0 bases, and 16 bases lay in between. The length of the CDR3 is 16 residues. The germline V gene has CDR1 DFQATT and CDR2 SNEGSKA (reference sequence). This CDR3 reads CSAELDPEANTGELFF. The CDR3 DNA reads TGCAGTGCTGAACTAGACCCCGAGGCGAACACCGGGGAGCTGTTTTTT.

This clonotype has just a few counts. The V call is TRBV6-5, the J call TRBJ2-1; 11 bases align to TRBD2. With 4 bases clipped from V and 4 bases from J, the junction kept 9 bases outside the gene matches. Germline assignment: CDR1 MNHEY and CDR2 SVGAGI. There are 17 residues in the CDR3. CDR3 sequence reads: CASSWGSSGGSYNEQFF. The CDR3, as DNA: TGTGCCAGCAGTTGGGGATCTAGCGGGGGGAGTTACAATGAGCAGTTCTTC.

The chain employs TRBV10-3 and TRBJ2-7; perhaps TRBD1 as D (5 bases). Germline V CDR1 and CDR2: ENHRY, SYGVKD. V shed 3 bases and J shed 2 bases, with 11 bases lying between them. The CDR3 extends over 14 amino acids. CDR3 DNA sequence: TGTGCCATCAGTGAAGGGGCAGGAACCTACGAGCAGTACTTC. Translation: CAISEGAGTYEQYF.

This clonotype showed up just a few times. This chain links TRBV3-1 with TRBJ2-7, with 9 bases matching TRBD1. The CDR3 sequence is 14 residues long. Germline V CDR1 and CDR2: LGHDT, YNNKEL (reference sequence). V lost 6 bases, J lost 0 bases, and 3 bases stayed unmatched. Here the CDR3 DNA reads TGTGCCAGCAGACGGGACAGGGACTCCTACGAGCAGTACTTC. This gives the protein CASRRDRDSYEQYF.

This clonotype showed up just a few times. V usage is TRBV12-3 or TRBV12-4 and J usage is TRBJ1-6, with 7 nucleotides matching TRBD1. Trimming cost V 8 bases and J 4 bases; bases outside gene matches: 8. CDR3 size: 15 residues. This CDR3 reads CASLPGTAYNSPLHF. DNA of the CDR3: TGTGCCAGCCTCCCTGGGACAGCATATAATTCACCCCTCCACTTT.